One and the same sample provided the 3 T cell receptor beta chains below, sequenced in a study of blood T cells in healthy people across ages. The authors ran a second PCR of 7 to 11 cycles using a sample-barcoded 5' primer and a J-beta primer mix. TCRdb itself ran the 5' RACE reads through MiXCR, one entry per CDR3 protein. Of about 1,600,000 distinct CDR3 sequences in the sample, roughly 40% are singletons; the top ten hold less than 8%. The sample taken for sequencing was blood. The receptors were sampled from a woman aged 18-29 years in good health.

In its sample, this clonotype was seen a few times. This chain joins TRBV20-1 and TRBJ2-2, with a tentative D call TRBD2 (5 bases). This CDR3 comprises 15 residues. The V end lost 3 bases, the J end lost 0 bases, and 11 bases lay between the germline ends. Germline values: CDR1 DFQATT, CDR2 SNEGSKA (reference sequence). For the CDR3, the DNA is TGCAGTGCTAGGAGGAGCGGCGCGAACACCGGGGAGCTGTTTTTT. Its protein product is CSARRSGANTGELFF.

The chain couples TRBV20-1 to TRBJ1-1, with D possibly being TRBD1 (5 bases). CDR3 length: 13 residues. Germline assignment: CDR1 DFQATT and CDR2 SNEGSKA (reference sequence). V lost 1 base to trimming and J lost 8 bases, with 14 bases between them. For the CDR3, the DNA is TGCAGTGCTAGAGTCGGCGGGGGATTAGAAGCTTTCTTT. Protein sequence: CSARVGGGLEAFF.

CDR3 bases: TGCGCCAGCAGCCAAGTTGGAGGGTACTACGAGCAGTTCTTC. It encodes CASSQVGGYYEQFF. This chain uses TRBV4-1 with TRBJ2-1, with a possible D match to TRBD2 (6 bases). V lost 1 base and J lost 10, with 14 bases in between. The CDR3 totals 14 residues. Germline V lookup: CDR1 MGHRA, CDR2 YSYEKL.